The present T cell receptor beta chain was sequenced within a study of early T cells in non-severe SARS-CoV-2 infection. For the study at large: Chains were not paired, and sequencing was done on bulk RNA from unsorted whole blood.

TCRdb analysed the 5' RACE reads with MiXCR anew, one entry per CDR3 protein. The data show approximately 89,000 distinct CDR3 sequences, with around 15% seen just once and around 3.3% held by the top ten. V lost 1 base to trimming and J lost 6 bases, with 14 bases between them. This CDR3 spans 15 amino acids. The germline V gene encodes CDR1 LNHNV and CDR2 YYDKDF (reference sequence). The clonotype originates from an adult who was a healthcare worker with PCR-confirmed SARS-CoV-2 infection or an uninfected control (not recorded which). Sequencing was performed on whole blood. The genes are TRBV15 and TRBJ2-3; either TRBD1 or TRBD2 may supply D (5 bases each). The CDR3 spells CATSRVSRGFDTQYF. The CDR3 DNA is TGTGCCACCAGCAGAGTTTCGAGGGGTTTCGATACGCAGTATTTT.